The T cell receptor (beta chain) under discussion was sequenced for a study of early T cells in non-severe SARS-CoV-2 infection. Findings and limits, study-wide: In VDJdb matching, anti-spike CD8 responses were favored while private and CD4 specificities went missing.

This clonotype was recorded at least ten times. Its antigen is undetermined. Germline CDR1 DFQATT, CDR2 SNEGSKA (reference sequence). Trimming cost V 3 bases and J 1 base, with 6 bases left between them. The CDR3 runs 13 residues. Unique molecular identifiers (one per individual cDNA molecule) were attached. TCRdb recomputed calls from the 5' RACE reads with MiXCR, one row per CDR3 protein. This sample has tens of thousands of distinct CDR3 sequences, with less than 6.5% found just once. This chain connects TRBV20-1 to TRBJ2-2; D gene uncertain. The material sequenced was whole blood, taken at baseline. This sequence originates from an adult who was a healthcare worker with PCR-confirmed SARS-CoV-2 infection or an uninfected control (not recorded which). The CDR3 sequence is CSASLENTGELFF. CDR3 in DNA: TGCAGTGCTAGTTTAGAGAACACCGGGGAGCTGTTTTTT.